The entry below describes one T cell receptor beta chain. Its antigen is not known. Stated treatment: oral pan-JAK inhibitor, 5-10 mg twice daily. From alopecia areata patients, lesional scalp punch biopsies and peripheral blood were collected. The data belong to a study of CD8+ T cells in alopecia areata. Looked up from germline, CDR1 is SQVTM and CDR2 is ANQGSEA. V lost 3 bases, J lost 5 bases, and 16 bases lay in between. The CDR3 has 14 residues. Broader study findings: Sequencing of scalp samples also includes resident alphabeta T cells from normal skin. Administration of tofacitinib significantly diminished scalp clonality and expanded CD8+ clones within the top 100. Scalp lesions, especially in alopecia totalis/universalis, had higher clonality than normal scalp.

Isolated RNA was reverse transcribed into cDNA used as the sequencing template. TCRdb keeps only in-frame clones here, not all; method: immunoSEQ multiplex PCR. This table holds about 140,000 clones, around 82% found once. The source of this sequence is a human donor with alopecia areata. The rearrangement uses TRBV29-1 and TRBJ1-2; D is unresolved. The material sequenced was CD8+ T cells sorted from blood, taken at week 4, from a patient treated with tofacitinib. The CDR3 protein is CSVEREAPRYGYTF. The CDR3 nucleotides read TGCAGCGTTGAGAGAGAGGCCCCGAGGTATGGCTACACCTTC.